These T cell receptor beta chains were read from a single sample in a study of T cells in Graves' hyperthyroidism and ophthalmopathy. TCRdb itself ran the multiplex PCR reads through MiXCR, one entry per CDR3 protein. The table records around 450,000 distinct CDR3 sequences, approximately 14% of them present only once. The sequenced material came from blood. These receptor sequences come from a woman aged 18-35 years with Graves' hyperthyroidism. CDR3s include the opening cysteine and the closing phenylalanine or tryptophan. D genes are given only for firm matches. Size values are once, few and many counts, or a class for expanded clones, and some rows have none.

j_call d_call cdr3_length v_call clone_size cdr3_nt cdr3_aa
TRBJ1-4 TRBD1 18 TRBV18 many TGTGCCAGCTCACCACCGACAGGGCAGATGGGAACTAATGAAAAACTGTTTTTT CASSPPTGQMGTNEKLFF
TRBJ1-6 TRBD1 14 TRBV2 NA TGTGCCAGCAGGGACAGGGGTACGGTTTCACCCCTCCACTTT CASRDRGTVSPLHF
TRBJ2-3 TRBD1 16 TRBV24-1 many TGTGCCACCAGTGACCCGGGACAGGGGAGGGAAGATACGCAGTATTTT CATSDPGQGREDTQYF
TRBJ2-7 NA 14 TRBV15 NA TGTGCCACCAGCAGAGAGGGGGCGCGCTACGAGCAGTACTTC CATSREGARYEQYF
TRBJ2-1 NA 16 TRBV10-3 many TGTGCCATCAGTGATTTACAAGGCCCTGGAGACAATGAGCAGTTCTTC CAISDLQGPGDNEQFF
TRBJ2-3 TRBD2 14 TRBV7-8 few TGTGCCAGCAGCTTAGGGCGGGAGCGAAATACGCAGTATTTT CASSLGRERNTQYF
TRBJ1-6 TRBD1 17 TRBV4-2 NA TGTGCCAGCAGCCATTATCTGCCGGGACAGGGGGTTTCACCCCTCCACTTT CASSHYLPGQGVSPLHF
TRBJ1-5 NA 16 TRBV7-2 NA TGTGCCAGCAGCGTTTTAAGGACAGCTAGCAATCAGCCCCAGCATTTT CASSVLRTASNQPQHF
TRBJ1-6 NA 15 TRBV9 few TGTGCCAGCAGCGTAGAGGCAGGGCAGGGATCACCCCTCCACTTT CASSVEAGQGSPLHF
TRBJ1-2 NA 16 TRBV7-9 NA TGTGCCAGCAGCTTAGGGGCCAGGGCGGCTAACTATGGCTACACCTTC CASSLGARAANYGYTF
TRBJ1-1 NA 15 TRBV19 NA TGTGCCAGTAGCCCTAACGCCGGACCTATACCTGAAGCTTTCTTT CASSPNAGPIPEAFF
TRBJ1-5 TRBD1 14 TRBV18 few TGTGCCAGCTCAACTGTACAGGGGCCCTCGTCCCAGCATTTT CASSTVQGPSSQHF
TRBJ2-3 TRBD2 16 TRBV2 NA TGTGCCAGCAGTTTATATAGCGGGAGTTCAACAGATACGCAGTATTTT CASSLYSGSSTDTQYF
TRBJ2-5 NA 14 TRBV28 many TGTGCCAGCAGAAAGGCAGACGGCGGAGAGACCCAGTACTTC CASRKADGGETQYF
TRBJ1-4 TRBD1 14 TRBV27 many TGTGCCAGCAGTTCGGGGACAGCGGGTGAAAAACTGTTTTTT CASSSGTAGEKLFF
TRBJ2-3 TRBD2 15 TRBV19 NA TGTGCCAGTAGAACGGGACTAGCGGTCACAGATACGCAGTATTTT CASRTGLAVTDTQYF
TRBJ2-7 NA 16 TRBV4-1 NA TGCGCCAGCAGCCAATTCCTTGCCGAGATAACCTACGAGCAGTACTTC CASSQFLAEITYEQYF
TRBJ1-2 NA 11 TRBV29-1 few TGCAGCGTTACCGGGACTTATGGCTACACCTTC CSVTGTYGYTF
TRBJ1-4 NA 15 TRBV4-1 few TGCGCCAGCAGCCAAGCTTGGGGGGAAAATGAAAAACTGTTTTTT CASSQAWGENEKLFF
TRBJ2-7 TRBD2 16 TRBV10-1 many TGCGCCAGCAGTGAGTCGACTAGCGGGGGATTCTACGAGCAGTACTTC CASSESTSGGFYEQYF
TRBJ1-1 NA 13 TRBV5-8 many TGTGCCAGCAGCTGGGGACAGAACACTGAAGCTTTCTTT CASSWGQNTEAFF
TRBJ2-7 NA 16 TRBV4-2 few TGTGCCAGCAGCAATCCGTCGGCGGACGGGTCCTACGAGCAGTACTTC CASSNPSADGSYEQYF
TRBJ1-4 NA 14 TRBV29-1 NA TGCAGCGTTGGCGAACAGGAGACTAATGAAAAACTGTTTTTT CSVGEQETNEKLFF
TRBJ1-1 NA 13 TRBV11-2 many TGTGCCAGCAGCTTACAATCGAACACTGAAGCTTTCTTT CASSLQSNTEAFF
TRBJ2-7 TRBD1 14 TRBV5-8 many TGTGCCAGCAGCTGGACAGGGGTGGCGTACGAGCAGTACTTC CASSWTGVAYEQYF
TRBJ1-5 NA 14 TRBV20-1 many TGCAGTGCTGCCCCGTACCTTAGCAATCAGCCCCAGCATTTT CSAAPYLSNQPQHF
TRBJ1-1 NA 14 TRBV6-4 few TGTGCCAGCAGTGCGTCGGCAGAGAACACTGAAGCTTTCTTT CASSASAENTEAFF
TRBJ1-5 TRBD1 13 TRBV20-1 many TGCAGTGCTCTGACAGGGAACAATCAGCCCCAGCATTTT CSALTGNNQPQHF
TRBJ1-5 TRBD1 13 TRBV20-1 NA TGCAGTGCTACGTCAGGGGGCAGTCAGCCCCAGCATTTT CSATSGGSQPQHF
TRBJ2-1 NA 17 TRBV7-3 many TGTGCCAGCAGCTTATTCGGCAGGGCGGACTCCTACAATGAGCAGTTCTTC CASSLFGRADSYNEQFF
TRBJ1-5 NA 13 TRBV29-1 few TGCAGCGTTGAGGGGGCTGAGGGTCAGCCCCAGCATTTT CSVEGAEGQPQHF
TRBJ2-7 NA 18 TRBV7-6 NA TGTGCCAGCAGCTTAGGGGTAAAGGGGACGGCGGCCCCCGGCGAGCAGTACTTC CASSLGVKGTAAPGEQYF
TRBJ2-7 TRBD1 17 TRBV15 many TGTGCCACCAGCAGAGATCTTACCTTTGGGACAGTAAGTGAGCAGTACTTC CATSRDLTFGTVSEQYF
TRBJ1-2 NA 15 TRBV3-1 few TGTGCCAGCAGCCAAGGAGCCCCGATACAATATGGCTACACCTTC CASSQGAPIQYGYTF
TRBJ2-1 TRBD2 17 TRBV10-3 many TGTGCCATCAGTGACGGGACTAGCGGGAGCTCCTACAATGAGCAGTTCTTC CAISDGTSGSSYNEQFF
TRBJ2-1 TRBD1 15 TRBV3-1 NA TGTGCCAGCAGCCAAGACGTCCCCCTGAGGGGGCCGCCGTTCTTC CASSQDVPLRGPPFF
TRBJ2-7 TRBD2 12 TRBV29-1 many TGCAGCGCCTCCGGGGGGGGCCACGAGCAGTACTTC CSASGGGHEQYF
TRBJ1-1 NA 13 TRBV18 many TGTGCCAGCTCACCCAATGAAGGGACTGAAGCTTTCTTT CASSPNEGTEAFF
TRBJ2-7 NA 15 TRBV20-1 many TGCAGTGCTAGACCCTCACGGACGGATTACGGCGAGCAGTACTTC CSARPSRTDYGEQYF
TRBJ2-5 NA 20 TRBV6-1 NA TGTGCCAGCAGTTTAGCTCTTCAGGGCGGGGGCCCACGAAGGTCGGAGACCCAGTACTTC CASSLALQGGGPRRSETQYF
TRBJ2-1 TRBD1 14 TRBV7-9 NA TGTGCCAGCAGCCGTGGGACAGATTACAATGAGCAGTTCTTC CASSRGTDYNEQFF
TRBJ2-1 TRBD2 15 TRBV2 many TGTGCCAGCAGTGAAGGGGTAGCGGGGCCCAATGAGCAGTTCTTC CASSEGVAGPNEQFF
TRBJ1-1 NA 13 TRBV20-1 NA TGCAGTGGCTCGGGACGGGAGGCGTTTGAAGCTTTCTTT CSGSGREAFEAFF
TRBJ2-7 NA 15 TRBV12-5 many TGTGCTAGTGGTTTGGCGTCCTATTACTCCTACGAGCAGTACTTC CASGLASYYSYEQYF
TRBJ1-1 TRBD1 13 TRBV6-1 many TGTGCCAGCGAATTTACAGGGGGCGGTCGAGCTTTCTTT CASEFTGGGRAFF
TRBJ2-2 NA 12 TRBV27 many TGTGCCAGCAGGCAGGGGACCGGGGAGCTGTTTTTT CASRQGTGELFF
TRBJ2-1 TRBD1 15 TRBV11-2 many TGTGCCAGCACCCCAGGCTGGACAGGGTTAAGTGAGCAGTTCTTC CASTPGWTGLSEQFF
TRBJ2-7 NA 13 TRBV11-2 many TGTGCCAGCAGCCAGGGTCCGGGCTACGAGCAGTACTTC CASSQGPGYEQYF